This T cell receptor (beta chain) was recovered during a study of blood T cell repertoires in COVID-19. At the level of the study: COVID-19 samples, acute and convalescent, were from the United States, Italy and Spain. PBMCs, B-cell-depleted T cells, or T cells provided the cDNA or gDNA that made up the material.

The CDR3 is 15 residues long. Trimming took off 0 bases at V and 2 bases at J, with 11 bases between the two ends. Germline CDR1 reads LGHDT; CDR2 reads YNNKEL (reference sequence). Some clones are missing from TCRdb's copy, which holds only in-frame ones; the method was immunoSEQ multiplex PCR. The table lists some 150,000 clones, approximately 90% of them singletons. The TCR sequence derives from a woman aged 50 to 60 with acute or convalescent COVID-19. Source material: peripheral blood. This chain links TRBV3-1 (or the pseudogene TRBV3-2) with TRBJ2-7; perhaps TRBD1 as D (6 bases). This chain's CDR3 is CASSQEKQGPYEQYF. CDR3 in DNA: TGTGCCAGCAGCCAAGAAAAACAGGGCCCCTACGAGCAGTACTTC.